The rows below give T cell receptor beta chains drawn from one sample of a study of control samples from healthy donors and cancer patients. The table came from immunoSEQ multiplex PCR; TCRdb's copy has only in-frame clones and leaves some out. The sample table sets out 150,000 to 200,000 clones. The sample comprised blood. These receptor sequences come from a woman in her 30s in good health. Each CDR3 is given with its conserved first and last residue. D genes are given only for firm matches.

CDR3nt: TGCAGTGCTAGAAGGGAAGATACGCAGTATTTT
CDR3aa: CSARREDTQYF
v_gene: TRBV20-1
j_gene: TRBJ2-3
d_gene: .

CDR3nt: TGTGCCAGCAGTTGGGAAAGGGGTGAAGCTTTCTTT
CDR3aa: CASSWERGEAFF
v_gene: TRBV12-3/TRBV12-4
j_gene: TRBJ1-1
d_gene: .

CDR3nt: TGTGCCAGCGCGACAGGGTCTTACACTGAAGCTTTCTTT
CDR3aa: CASATGSYTEAFF
v_gene: TRBV9
j_gene: TRBJ1-1
d_gene: TRBD1

CDR3nt: TGCGCCAGCCAAGGGCAGGGCGGGGAAAAACTGTTTTTT
CDR3aa: CASQGQGGEKLFF
v_gene: TRBV10-2
j_gene: TRBJ1-4
d_gene: .

CDR3nt: TGTGCCAGCAGCCCTAGGGGTGGGAATGAGCAGTTCTTC
CDR3aa: CASSPRGGNEQFF
v_gene: TRBV4-2
j_gene: TRBJ2-1
d_gene: .

CDR3nt: TGTGCCAGCAGTTTTAATTTGGGAGGGGACCAACCGAGCAATGAGCAGTTCTTC
CDR3aa: CASSFNLGGDQPSNEQFF
v_gene: TRBV6-2/TRBV6-3
j_gene: TRBJ2-1
d_gene: TRBD2

CDR3nt: TGTGCCAGCAGCTTAGAGGGTTTGACAGGGGGTGGCTACACCTTC
CDR3aa: CASSLEGLTGGGYTF
v_gene: TRBV7-2
j_gene: TRBJ1-2
d_gene: TRBD1

CDR3nt: TGTGCCAGTAGTTCTATAGGGGGGGAGCTGTTTTTT
CDR3aa: CASSSIGGELFF
v_gene: TRBV19
j_gene: TRBJ2-2
d_gene: .

CDR3nt: TGTGCCATCAGTGTTGACCGGGGTTCGCGCGAGCAGTTCTTC
CDR3aa: CAISVDRGSREQFF
v_gene: TRBV10-3
j_gene: TRBJ2-1
d_gene: .

CDR3nt: TGTGCCAGCATCCTAGCGGGGGCCACAGATACGCAGTATTTT
CDR3aa: CASILAGATDTQYF
v_gene: TRBV7-8
j_gene: TRBJ2-3
d_gene: TRBD2

CDR3nt: TGTGCCAGCCGGCTAACAGATACGCAGTATTTT
CDR3aa: CASRLTDTQYF
v_gene: TRBV2
j_gene: TRBJ2-3
d_gene: .

CDR3nt: TGCGCCAGCAGCTTGGGACTAGTCAATGAGCAGTTCTTC
CDR3aa: CASSLGLVNEQFF
v_gene: TRBV5-1
j_gene: TRBJ2-1
d_gene: .

CDR3nt: TGTGCCAGCAGTGCCGGGACGGCTTATAGCAATCAGCCCCAGCATTTT
CDR3aa: CASSAGTAYSNQPQHF
v_gene: TRBV6-2/TRBV6-3
j_gene: TRBJ1-5
d_gene: .

CDR3nt: TGCAGCGTTACGCACTATGATCTTCGGGAGCAGTACTTC
CDR3aa: CSVTHYDLREQYF
v_gene: TRBV29-1
j_gene: TRBJ2-7
d_gene: .

CDR3nt: TGTGCCAGCAGCCCTCTTTTCGACGGGGCGACGGAGAATCAGCCCCAGCATTTT
CDR3aa: CASSPLFDGATENQPQHF
v_gene: TRBV4-2
j_gene: TRBJ1-5
d_gene: .

CDR3nt: TGTGCCAGCTCCCCCCTTGGAGAAACAAATTCACCCCTCCACTTT
CDR3aa: CASSPLGETNSPLHF
v_gene: TRBV18
j_gene: TRBJ1-6
d_gene: .

CDR3nt: TGCGCCAGCAGCCCGGGACTATCAGACCCTAAATGGACCCAGTACTTC
CDR3aa: CASSPGLSDPKWTQYF
v_gene: TRBV5-1
j_gene: TRBJ2-5
d_gene: TRBD2

CDR3nt: TGTGCCAGCAGTGGCCAGATGAATGGCTACACCTTC
CDR3aa: CASSGQMNGYTF
v_gene: TRBV27
j_gene: TRBJ1-2
d_gene: .

CDR3nt: TGTGCCAGTAGTATCTCGCCGGTGATGAACACTGAAGCTTTCTTT
CDR3aa: CASSISPVMNTEAFF
v_gene: TRBV19
j_gene: TRBJ1-1
d_gene: .

CDR3nt: TGTGCTAGCAGCCGGGACGCCAGCTCCTACAATGAGCAGTTCTTC
CDR3aa: CASSRDASSYNEQFF
v_gene: TRBV7-7
j_gene: TRBJ2-1
d_gene: .

CDR3nt: TGCGCCAGCAGCCCTTGGACGGGAGGCTACAATGAGCAGTTCTTC
CDR3aa: CASSPWTGGYNEQFF
v_gene: TRBV4-1
j_gene: TRBJ2-1
d_gene: TRBD2

CDR3nt: TGTGCCAGCAGCCAAGGAGACAGGGGTTCTGGGGAGACCCAGTACTTC
CDR3aa: CASSQGDRGSGETQYF
v_gene: TRBV4-2
j_gene: TRBJ2-5
d_gene: TRBD1

CDR3nt: TGTGCCACCAGCAGAGGTCCGGGGGCTGTCAATGAGCAGTTCTTC
CDR3aa: CATSRGPGAVNEQFF
v_gene: TRBV15
j_gene: TRBJ2-1
d_gene: .

CDR3nt: TGTGCCAGCAGCTTGCGTTCTGATGGAGAAAAACTGTTTTTT
CDR3aa: CASSLRSDGEKLFF
v_gene: TRBV7-9
j_gene: TRBJ1-4
d_gene: .

CDR3nt: TGTGCCAGCAGCTTTACAGGGAATGAAAAACTGTTTTTT
CDR3aa: CASSFTGNEKLFF
v_gene: TRBV11-2
j_gene: TRBJ1-4
d_gene: .

CDR3nt: TGTGCCAGCAGCACAAGCGCTTCTCAGCCCCAGCATTTT
CDR3aa: CASSTSASQPQHF
v_gene: TRBV12-3/TRBV12-4
j_gene: TRBJ1-5
d_gene: .

CDR3nt: TGTGCCAGCAGCACCGTTGGGGCGGGGAACAATGAGCAGTTCTTC
CDR3aa: CASSTVGAGNNEQFF
v_gene: TRBV6-5
j_gene: TRBJ2-1
d_gene: .

CDR3nt: TGTGCCAGCAAACGTTTCGCCGGACAGGGGTTCAATTCACCCCTCCACTTT
CDR3aa: CASKRFAGQGFNSPLHF
v_gene: TRBV2
j_gene: TRBJ1-6
d_gene: TRBD1

CDR3nt: TGCGCCAGCAGCTTGGCAGAGCCTGGGGCCAACGTCCTGACTTTC
CDR3aa: CASSLAEPGANVLTF
v_gene: TRBV5-1
j_gene: TRBJ2-6
d_gene: .

CDR3nt: TGTGCCAGCAGTTTACGGACGTTTGGCTACACCTTC
CDR3aa: CASSLRTFGYTF
v_gene: TRBV28
j_gene: TRBJ1-2
d_gene: .

CDR3nt: TGTGCCAGCAGTCCCCGTCAAGGGGGCGATGACTACAATGAGCAGTTCTTC
CDR3aa: CASSPRQGGDDYNEQFF
v_gene: TRBV28
j_gene: TRBJ2-1
d_gene: TRBD1

CDR3nt: TGTGCCAGCAGCCTCGGGACAGGAGGTGGATACGAGCAGTACTTC
CDR3aa: CASSLGTGGGYEQYF
v_gene: TRBV7-9
j_gene: TRBJ2-7
d_gene: TRBD1

CDR3nt: TGTGCCAGCAGCCAGAGCGGGGTCCCAGCGGGGCAGTACTTC
CDR3aa: CASSQSGVPAGQYF
v_gene: TRBV3-1/TRBV3-2
j_gene: TRBJ2-7
d_gene: TRBD2

CDR3nt: TGTGCCAGCTCACCACCCCATAGGACACATAGCAATCAGCCCCAGCATTTT
CDR3aa: CASSPPHRTHSNQPQHF
v_gene: TRBV18
j_gene: TRBJ1-5
d_gene: .

CDR3nt: TGTGCCAGCAGCTTTAGCTGGACTGAAGCTTTCTTT
CDR3aa: CASSFSWTEAFF
v_gene: TRBV5-5
j_gene: TRBJ1-1
d_gene: .

CDR3nt: TGCGCCAGCAGTGACCAGGGGCGTCAGCCCCAGCATTTT
CDR3aa: CASSDQGRQPQHF
v_gene: TRBV10-1
j_gene: TRBJ1-5
d_gene: .

CDR3nt: TGTGCCAGCACTACAAGTCGAGGGGCGACCAAAAACATTCAGTACTTC
CDR3aa: CASTTSRGATKNIQYF
v_gene: TRBV11-2
j_gene: TRBJ2-4
d_gene: .

CDR3nt: TGCGCCAGCAGTACACCCCCGGGGCTCATGAACACTGAAGCTTTCTTT
CDR3aa: CASSTPPGLMNTEAFF
v_gene: TRBV10-1
j_gene: TRBJ1-1
d_gene: .

CDR3nt: TGTGCCAGTAGTATAGCCCGGACAGGGACTAGTGAAGCTTTCTTT
CDR3aa: CASSIARTGTSEAFF
v_gene: TRBV19
j_gene: TRBJ1-1
d_gene: TRBD1

CDR3nt: TGTGCCAGCAGCTTTCGAGGACTAGAGGCAGATACGCAGTATTTT
CDR3aa: CASSFRGLEADTQYF
v_gene: TRBV7-3
j_gene: TRBJ2-3
d_gene: TRBD2

CDR3nt: TGTGCCAGCAGAAGTATCTCTGGAAACACCATATATTTT
CDR3aa: CASRSISGNTIYF
v_gene: TRBV2
j_gene: TRBJ1-3
d_gene: .

CDR3nt: TGTGCCAGCAGCTTGGGTGACAGGGTCAATCAGCCCCAGCATTTT
CDR3aa: CASSLGDRVNQPQHF
v_gene: TRBV28
j_gene: TRBJ1-5
d_gene: TRBD1

CDR3nt: TGTGCCAGCAGTGGTGACAGGTCCTCGAGAGAAAAACTGTTTTTT
CDR3aa: CASSGDRSSREKLFF
v_gene: TRBV28
j_gene: TRBJ1-4
d_gene: .

CDR3nt: TGCGCCAGCAGCCGAGACGCCCAGGGGGATAGGGGGACCCAGTACTTC
CDR3aa: CASSRDAQGDRGTQYF
v_gene: TRBV4-3
j_gene: TRBJ2-5
d_gene: TRBD1

CDR3nt: TGTGCCAGCAGTCAATCCACCGCGCGGGGCAATGAGCAGTTCTTC
CDR3aa: CASSQSTARGNEQFF
v_gene: TRBV2
j_gene: TRBJ2-1
d_gene: .

CDR3nt: TGTGCCAGCAGCTTATACGTCTCGGCGGGAGGGAACACTGAAGCTTTCTTT
CDR3aa: CASSLYVSAGGNTEAFF
v_gene: TRBV7-3
j_gene: TRBJ1-1
d_gene: .